These T cell receptor beta chains were read from a single sample in a study of cytomegalovirus exposure and HLA in healthy donors. The repertoire was sequenced with immunoSEQ multiplex PCR; TCRdb's copy has only in-frame clones and lacks some. In the table there are 95,000 to 150,000 clones, approximately 80% of which are singletons. Specimen: PBMCs. These receptor sequences come from a man in his forties or fifties in good health and CMV-seronegative. CDR3s include the opening cysteine and the closing phenylalanine or tryptophan. The D gene is left open where the match is weak. The size field is filled for only some rows; it gives once, few, many or a size class.

V gene: TRBV27
J gene: TRBJ2-7
D gene: NA
clone size: NA
CDR3 DNA: TGTGCCAGCACCCACCCGTCCGAGACATCCTTTAGTGAGCAGTACTTC
CDR3 protein: CASTHPSETSFSEQYF

V gene: TRBV29-1
J gene: TRBJ2-1
D gene: NA
clone size: NA
CDR3 DNA: TGCAGCGTTGAGTCGGTAGTCTCCTACAATGAGCAGTTCTTC
CDR3 protein: CSVESVVSYNEQFF

V gene: TRBV4-2
J gene: TRBJ1-2
D gene: TRBD1
clone size: few
CDR3 DNA: TGTGCCAGCAGCCAAGGAGGACAGGGGAATTATGGCTACACCTTC
CDR3 protein: CASSQGGQGNYGYTF

V gene: TRBV6-1
J gene: TRBJ1-3
D gene: NA
clone size: NA
CDR3 DNA: TGTGCCAGCAGTGAAGGAAACAGGTTGGGAAACACCATATATTTT
CDR3 protein: CASSEGNRLGNTIYF

V gene: TRBV5-5
J gene: TRBJ2-3
D gene: TRBD2
clone size: few
CDR3 DNA: TGTGCCAGCAACTCCGCCCCCGGGACTAGCTCAGATACGCAGTATTTT
CDR3 protein: CASNSAPGTSSDTQYF

V gene: TRBV15
J gene: TRBJ2-2
D gene: NA
clone size: NA
CDR3 DNA: TGTGCCACCAGCAGAGAGGTCAGGACGAACACCGGGGAGCTGTTTTTT
CDR3 protein: CATSREVRTNTGELFF

V gene: TRBV19
J gene: TRBJ1-4
D gene: NA
clone size: few
CDR3 DNA: TGTGCCAGTAGTATAGCCCGTTCGGTCCTACCGAATGAAAAACTGTTTTTT
CDR3 protein: CASSIARSVLPNEKLFF

V gene: TRBV4-3
J gene: TRBJ1-1
D gene: NA
clone size: NA
CDR3 DNA: TGCGCCAGCAGCCAAGAGGCCCGGGGGGAAGCTTTCTTT
CDR3 protein: CASSQEARGEAFF

V gene: TRBV30
J gene: TRBJ1-4
D gene: NA
clone size: NA
CDR3 DNA: TGTGCCGGGCTTCTCCTTGAGCAGGCAACAACTAATGAAAAACTGTTTTTT
CDR3 protein: CAGLLLEQATTNEKLFF

V gene: TRBV4-2
J gene: TRBJ1-1
D gene: NA
clone size: NA
CDR3 DNA: TGTGCCAGCGGAAACCCGGACAGAGAAAACACTGAAGCTTTCTTT
CDR3 protein: CASGNPDRENTEAFF

V gene: TRBV28
J gene: TRBJ1-2
D gene: NA
clone size: few
CDR3 DNA: TGTGCCAGCAATCCCCCCGGCAGGAAGGTCCAGGACACCTTC
CDR3 protein: CASNPPGRKVQDTF

V gene: TRBV9
J gene: TRBJ1-2
D gene: NA
clone size: NA
CDR3 DNA: TGTGCCAGCAGCGTAGGGGCAGGGGCAGGGGGCTACACCTTC
CDR3 protein: CASSVGAGAGGYTF

V gene: TRBV28
J gene: TRBJ1-3
D gene: TRBD1
clone size: NA
CDR3 DNA: TGTGCCAGCAGTTTAGCGAGGACAGGGGTTTCAGGAAACACCATATATTTT
CDR3 protein: CASSLARTGVSGNTIYF

V gene: TRBV5-1
J gene: TRBJ1-2
D gene: TRBD1
clone size: few
CDR3 DNA: TGCGCCAGCAGCGGACAGGATTATGGCTACACCTTC
CDR3 protein: CASSGQDYGYTF

V gene: TRBV7-2
J gene: TRBJ2-5
D gene: NA
clone size: once
CDR3 DNA: TGTGCCAGCAGCTTAGAATCGAAGAGAGGGGAGACCCAGTACTTC
CDR3 protein: CASSLESKRGETQYF

V gene: TRBV7-2
J gene: TRBJ1-6
D gene: TRBD1
clone size: NA
CDR3 DNA: TGTGCCAGCAGCCGCGCGACAGGGCACAATTCACCCCTCCACTTT
CDR3 protein: CASSRATGHNSPLHF

V gene: TRBV29-1
J gene: TRBJ1-2
D gene: TRBD1
clone size: few
CDR3 DNA: TGCAGCGTTGCGGGACAGGGCCAGGGCTACACCTTC
CDR3 protein: CSVAGQGQGYTF

V gene: TRBV4-1
J gene: TRBJ2-1
D gene: NA
clone size: NA
CDR3 DNA: TGCGCCAGCAGCCAAGAGAACCCCTCATCTCGGGATGAGCAGTTCTTC
CDR3 protein: CASSQENPSSRDEQFF

V gene: TRBV7-3
J gene: TRBJ2-5
D gene: NA
clone size: NA
CDR3 DNA: TGTGCCAGCAGCTTAACCGACAGTGGAGAGGAGACCCAGTACTTC
CDR3 protein: CASSLTDSGEETQYF

V gene: TRBV18
J gene: TRBJ2-7
D gene: TRBD1
clone size: NA
CDR3 DNA: TGTGCCAGCTCACCAGGACAGGGGGTAGCCTACGAGCAGTACTTC
CDR3 protein: CASSPGQGVAYEQYF

V gene: TRBV5-1
J gene: TRBJ2-7
D gene: NA
clone size: NA
CDR3 DNA: TGCGCCAGCAGCTACGGAGGGGTGGGCTACGAGCAGTACTTC
CDR3 protein: CASSYGGVGYEQYF

V gene: TRBV27
J gene: TRBJ2-5
D gene: TRBD1
clone size: NA
CDR3 DNA: TGTGCCAGCAGTCGGCAGGGGGAGGAGACCCAGTACTTC
CDR3 protein: CASSRQGEETQYF

V gene: TRBV5-4
J gene: TRBJ2-1
D gene: NA
clone size: NA
CDR3 DNA: TGTGCCAGCAGCGGCGGGACCATATTATCCAACAATGAGCAGTTCTTC
CDR3 protein: CASSGGTILSNNEQFF

V gene: TRBV5-1
J gene: TRBJ2-5
D gene: TRBD1
clone size: NA
CDR3 DNA: TGCGCCAGCAGCCCCTCGGACAGGTATGAGGAGACCCAGTACTTC
CDR3 protein: CASSPSDRYEETQYF

V gene: TRBV15
J gene: TRBJ1-1
D gene: NA
clone size: NA
CDR3 DNA: TGTGCCACCAGCAGAGATCCAGGGAACACTGAAGCTTTCTTT
CDR3 protein: CATSRDPGNTEAFF

V gene: TRBV7-6
J gene: TRBJ2-5
D gene: TRBD2
clone size: NA
CDR3 DNA: TGTGCCAGCAGCCCAACTCTAGCGGGGGAAGAGACCCAGTACTTC
CDR3 protein: CASSPTLAGEETQYF

V gene: TRBV9
J gene: TRBJ2-5
D gene: TRBD2
clone size: NA
CDR3 DNA: TGTGCCAGCAGCGTAGGCGCGATAGCGGGGGGGCTCGTGACCCAGTACTTC
CDR3 protein: CASSVGAIAGGLVTQYF

V gene: TRBV5-8
J gene: TRBJ2-7
D gene: TRBD1
clone size: NA
CDR3 DNA: TGTGCCAGCAGCACGACAGGGATCTACGAGCAGTACTTC
CDR3 protein: CASSTTGIYEQYF

V gene: TRBV28
J gene: TRBJ1-4
D gene: NA
clone size: few
CDR3 DNA: TGTGCCAGCAGTTTTAGGGGCCCAACTAATGAAAAACTGTTTTTT
CDR3 protein: CASSFRGPTNEKLFF

V gene: TRBV7-8
J gene: TRBJ2-2
D gene: TRBD2
clone size: NA
CDR3 DNA: TGTGCCAGCAGCTTAAGGACTAGCGGGAGGGGGACCGGGGAGCTGTTTTTT
CDR3 protein: CASSLRTSGRGTGELFF

V gene: TRBV5-4
J gene: TRBJ1-2
D gene: NA
clone size: few
CDR3 DNA: TGTGCCAGCAGCTCCTATAGAGGGAACTGGGATGGCTACACCTTC
CDR3 protein: CASSSYRGNWDGYTF

V gene: TRBV14
J gene: TRBJ2-3
D gene: NA
clone size: NA
CDR3 DNA: TGTGCCAGCAGCCAAGAACGAGGGTTAAGCACAGATACGCAGTATTTT
CDR3 protein: CASSQERGLSTDTQYF

V gene: TRBV6-1
J gene: TRBJ2-7
D gene: NA
clone size: NA
CDR3 DNA: TGTGCCAGCAGTGAACGGGGGTACGAGCAGTACTTC
CDR3 protein: CASSERGYEQYF

V gene: TRBV28
J gene: TRBJ2-7
D gene: TRBD2
clone size: NA
CDR3 DNA: TGTGCCAGCAGGACCCGGGGACTAATATACGAGCAGTACTTC
CDR3 protein: CASRTRGLIYEQYF

V gene: TRBV30
J gene: TRBJ2-7
D gene: TRBD1
clone size: NA
CDR3 DNA: TGTGCCTGGAGGAGTCCAGGGGGAACCTACGAGCAGTACTTC
CDR3 protein: CAWRSPGGTYEQYF

V gene: TRBV19
J gene: TRBJ1-5
D gene: TRBD1
clone size: NA
CDR3 DNA: TGTGCCAGTACCCTGGGACAGGGGGCTAGCAATCAGCCCCAGCATTTT
CDR3 protein: CASTLGQGASNQPQHF

V gene: TRBV27
J gene: TRBJ1-2
D gene: TRBD1
clone size: NA
CDR3 DNA: TGTGCCAGCTCGACAGGGTACGGTGGCTACACCTTC
CDR3 protein: CASSTGYGGYTF

V gene: TRBV30
J gene: TRBJ2-3
D gene: NA
clone size: NA
CDR3 DNA: TGTGCCTGGAGGCGCACGGGAGATACGCAGTATTTT
CDR3 protein: CAWRRTGDTQYF

V gene: TRBV4-2
J gene: TRBJ2-7
D gene: NA
clone size: NA
CDR3 DNA: TGTGCCAGCAGCCAATCCCAGGGGTCGAGGGACGAGCAGTACTTC
CDR3 protein: CASSQSQGSRDEQYF

V gene: TRBV29-1
J gene: TRBJ1-2
D gene: TRBD1
clone size: NA
CDR3 DNA: TGCAGCGTTGAAGTGCAGGGACAGGTCTATGGCTACACCTTC
CDR3 protein: CSVEVQGQVYGYTF

V gene: TRBV5-1
J gene: TRBJ1-2
D gene: TRBD1
clone size: once
CDR3 DNA: TGCGCCAGCAGCTTGGCCCTAGGACAGGAAAGTACTGGCTACACCTTC
CDR3 protein: CASSLALGQESTGYTF

V gene: TRBV4-3
J gene: TRBJ2-2
D gene: TRBD2
clone size: NA
CDR3 DNA: TGCGCCAGCAGCCCCACTTCAACGGGGGGATTGACCGGGGAGCTGTTTTTT
CDR3 protein: CASSPTSTGGLTGELFF

V gene: TRBV28
J gene: TRBJ1-2
D gene: TRBD1
clone size: NA
CDR3 DNA: TGTGCCACCGCAAGGGACAGGGCCACTTGGGACACCTTC
CDR3 protein: CATARDRATWDTF

V gene: TRBV19
J gene: TRBJ2-2
D gene: TRBD2
clone size: NA
CDR3 DNA: TGTGCCAGTCGTGGACTAGCGGACACCGGGGAGCTGTTTTTT
CDR3 protein: CASRGLADTGELFF

V gene: TRBV2
J gene: TRBJ2-1
D gene: TRBD2
clone size: NA
CDR3 DNA: TGTGCCAGCGGGGGCACTAGCGGGGTTGACAATGAGCAGTTCTTC
CDR3 protein: CASGGTSGVDNEQFF

V gene: TRBV30
J gene: TRBJ2-2
D gene: NA
clone size: NA
CDR3 DNA: TGTGCCTGGAGTTATCGGGGGAACACCGGGGAGCTGTTTTTT
CDR3 protein: CAWSYRGNTGELFF